This T cell receptor beta chain was sequenced in a study of CD8 T cells in ankylosing spondylitis. TCRdb passed the 5' RACE reads through MiXCR, listing each CDR3 protein once. The table shows around 75,000 distinct CDR3 sequences, with about 5% occurring only once. The V and J ends lost 6 bases and 5 bases respectively, with 8 bases between them. The CDR3 is 11 amino acids. Per germline, CDR1 DFQATT and CDR2 SNEGSKA (reference sequence). This clonotype was found many times. Its target is unknown. Findings and limits, study-wide: Reportedly, matched ankylosing spondylitis synovial fluid was significantly enriched for disease-linked clones.

The sequenced sample consisted of blood, either unsorted or a sorted T cell fraction (not recorded which). The rearrangement joins TRBV20-1 to TRBJ1-5, with D unclear. The receptor was isolated from a male donor with ankylosing spondylitis or in good health (not recorded which). CDR3 sequence reads: CSAGTDQPQHF. The CDR3 nucleotides read TGCAGTGCGGGAACAGATCAGCCCCAGCATTTT.